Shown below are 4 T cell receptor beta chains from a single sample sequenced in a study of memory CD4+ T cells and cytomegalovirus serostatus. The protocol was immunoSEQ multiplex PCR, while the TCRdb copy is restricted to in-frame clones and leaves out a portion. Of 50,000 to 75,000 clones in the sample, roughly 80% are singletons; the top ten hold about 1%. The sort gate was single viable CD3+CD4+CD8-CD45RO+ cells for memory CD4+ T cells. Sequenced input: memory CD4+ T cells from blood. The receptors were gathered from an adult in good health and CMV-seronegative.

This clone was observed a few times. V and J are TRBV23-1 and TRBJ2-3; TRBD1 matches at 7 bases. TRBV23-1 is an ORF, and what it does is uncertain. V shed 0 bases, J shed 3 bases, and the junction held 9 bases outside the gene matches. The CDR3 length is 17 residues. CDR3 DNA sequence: TGCGCCAGCAGTCAATCCCAAGGACAGGAGAGGACAGATACGCAGTATTTT. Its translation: CASSQSQGQERTDTQYF.

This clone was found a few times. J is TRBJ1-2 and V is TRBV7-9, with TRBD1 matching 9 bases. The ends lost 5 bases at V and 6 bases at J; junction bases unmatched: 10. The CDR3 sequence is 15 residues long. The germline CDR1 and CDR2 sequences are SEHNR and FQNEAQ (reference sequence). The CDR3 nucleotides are TGTGCCAGCAGCAAGTCAACCGGGACAGGGAATGGCTACACCTTC. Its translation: CASSKSTGTGNGYTF.

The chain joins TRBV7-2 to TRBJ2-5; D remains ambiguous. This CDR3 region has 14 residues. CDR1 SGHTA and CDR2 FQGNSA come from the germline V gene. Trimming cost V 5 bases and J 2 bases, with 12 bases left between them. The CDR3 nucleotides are TGTGCCAGCAGCCTAGGCCCTAATCAAGAGACCCAGTACTTC. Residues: CASSLGPNQETQYF. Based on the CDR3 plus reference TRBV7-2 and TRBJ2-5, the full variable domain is GAGVSQSPSNKVTEKGKDVELRCDPISGHTALYWYRQSLGQGLEFLIYFQGNSAPDKSGLPSDRFSAERTGGSVSTLTIQRTQQEDSAVYLCASSLGPNQETQYFGPGTRLLVL.

The CDR3 sequence: CASSQVLGNTEAFF. The CDR3 DNA is TGCGCCAGCAGCCAAGTACTAGGGAACACTGAAGCTTTCTTT. V gene TRBV4-1 combines with J gene TRBJ1-1; D remains ambiguous. Trimming shortened V by 1 base and J by 1 base, and 7 bases separated the two germline ends. Looked up from germline, CDR1 is MGHRA and CDR2 is YSYEKL. The CDR3 sequence is 14 residues long.